What follows are 2 T cell receptor beta chains derived from one specimen sequenced in a study of T cell repertoires in cytomegalovirus infection. MiXCR, run by TCRdb on the reads, gives a single entry per CDR3 protein. The top ten clones hold roughly 8.7% of a sample with about 400,000 distinct CDR3 sequences, around a sixth of them seen once. Sequenced input: PBMCs. These receptor sequences come from a human donor in good health (CMV status not recorded). Some clones in this sample may be carry-over from other donors' samples.

This clonotype was observed a few times. V and J are TRBV7-2 and TRBJ1-3; D is ambiguous. The CDR3 spans 12 residues. Trimming pared 1 base from V and 11 bases from J, leaving 9 bases between. In germline, CDR1 is SGHTA, CDR2 FQGNSA. The CDR3 DNA reads as TGTGCCAGCAGCTTAGATATGGGCGCCATATATTTT. It codes for CASSLDMGAIYF.

This clonotype was counted many times. The gene calls are TRBV7-8 and TRBJ2-5, with D unresolved. The CDR3 extends over 14 amino acids. V lost 1 base to trimming and J lost 2 bases, with 8 bases between them. Germline V CDR1 and CDR2: SGHVS, FQNEAQ. This chain's CDR3 is CASSLDLTQETQYF. CDR3 in DNA: TGTGCCAGCAGCTTAGATCTAACTCAAGAGACCCAGTACTTC.